This T cell receptor (beta chain) came from a study of CD8 T cells in ankylosing spondylitis. It was by quantitative 5'-RACE with molecular barcodes that TCR beta libraries were made. TCRdb called the 5' RACE reads again in MiXCR, with one record for every CDR3 protein. This sample yields about 140,000 distinct CDR3 sequences, of which about 7% are seen a single time; 9.5% to 15% belongs to the top ten. V was trimmed by 3 bases and J by 1 base, leaving 4 bases between them. The CDR3 is 13 residues long. Broader study findings: There was reportedly significant enrichment of clones that were disease-linked in matched ankylosing spondylitis synovial fluid. Some of the motif variants had earlier been found in reactive arthritis patients' fluid and blood. Clones that were linked to disease were CD8+ and were relatively rare in peripheral blood.

This clonotype came up many times. As yet, its antigen is unknown. The sequence came from a female donor with ankylosing spondylitis or in good health (not recorded which). The sample was blood, either unsorted or a sorted T cell fraction (not recorded which). The rearrangement links TRBV12-3 or TRBV12-4 to TRBJ1-5, with D unresolved. The DNA of the CDR3 is TGTGCCAGCAGTTTGAGCAGCAATCAGCCCCAGCATTTT. This sequence encodes CASSLSSNQPQHF.